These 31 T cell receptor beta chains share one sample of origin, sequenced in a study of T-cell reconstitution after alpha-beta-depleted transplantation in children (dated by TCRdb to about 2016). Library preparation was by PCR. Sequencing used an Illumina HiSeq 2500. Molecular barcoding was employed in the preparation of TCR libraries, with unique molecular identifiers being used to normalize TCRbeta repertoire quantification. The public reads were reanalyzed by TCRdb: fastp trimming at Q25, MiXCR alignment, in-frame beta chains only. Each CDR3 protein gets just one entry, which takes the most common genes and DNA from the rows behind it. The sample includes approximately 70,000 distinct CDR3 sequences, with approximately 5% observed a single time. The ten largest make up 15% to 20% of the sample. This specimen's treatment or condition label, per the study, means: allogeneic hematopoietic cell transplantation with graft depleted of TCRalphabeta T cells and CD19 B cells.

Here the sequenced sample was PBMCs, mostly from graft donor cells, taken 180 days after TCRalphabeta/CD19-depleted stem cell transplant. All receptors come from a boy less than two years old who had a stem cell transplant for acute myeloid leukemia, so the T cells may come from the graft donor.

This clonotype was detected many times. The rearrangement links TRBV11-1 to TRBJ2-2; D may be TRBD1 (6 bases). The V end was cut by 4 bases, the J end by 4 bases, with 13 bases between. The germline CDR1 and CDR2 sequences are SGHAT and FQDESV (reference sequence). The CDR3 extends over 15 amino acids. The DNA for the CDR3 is TGTGCCAGCAGCTCCAGATCCAGGGGCACCGGGGAGCTGTTTTTT. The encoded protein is CASSSRSRGTGELFF.

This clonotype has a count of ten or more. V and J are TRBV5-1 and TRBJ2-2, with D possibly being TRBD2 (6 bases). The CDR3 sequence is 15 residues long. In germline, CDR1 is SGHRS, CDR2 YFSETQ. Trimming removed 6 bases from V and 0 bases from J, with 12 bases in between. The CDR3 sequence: CASNKEGANTGELFF. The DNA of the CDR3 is TGCGCCAGCAACAAGGAGGGAGCGAACACCGGGGAGCTGTTTTTT.

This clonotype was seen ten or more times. Here the CDR3 DNA reads TGCGCCAGCAGCCACCACAGGGTTCCCCCCTCTGGGGCCAACGTCCTGACTTTC. Residues: CASSHHRVPPSGANVLTF. The chain uses TRBV5-1 and TRBJ2-6; D perhaps matches TRBD1 (6 bases). Germline CDR1 SGHRS, CDR2 YFSETQ. The V end lost 4 bases, the J end lost 0 bases, and 17 bases lay between the germline ends. This CDR3 is 18 amino acids long.

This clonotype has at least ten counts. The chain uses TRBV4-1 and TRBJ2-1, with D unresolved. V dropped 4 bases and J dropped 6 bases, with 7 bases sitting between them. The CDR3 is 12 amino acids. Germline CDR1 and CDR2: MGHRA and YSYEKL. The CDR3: CASSPQSNEQFF. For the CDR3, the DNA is TGCGCCAGCAGCCCCCAGTCCAATGAGCAGTTCTTC.

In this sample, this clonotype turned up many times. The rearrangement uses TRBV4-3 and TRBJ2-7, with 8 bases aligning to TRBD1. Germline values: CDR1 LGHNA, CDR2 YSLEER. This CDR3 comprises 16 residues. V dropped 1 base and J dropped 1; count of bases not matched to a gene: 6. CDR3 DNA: TGCGCCAGCAGCCAAGCCTGGCAGGGGGCTTCCTACGAGCAGTACTTC. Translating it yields CASSQAWQGASYEQYF.

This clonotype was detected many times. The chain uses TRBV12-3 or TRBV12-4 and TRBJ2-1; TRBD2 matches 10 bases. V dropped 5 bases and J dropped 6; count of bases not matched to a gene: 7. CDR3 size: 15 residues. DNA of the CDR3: TGTGCCAGCAGTCTTGCCGGGACTAGCGCCAATGAGCAGTTCTTC. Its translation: CASSLAGTSANEQFF.

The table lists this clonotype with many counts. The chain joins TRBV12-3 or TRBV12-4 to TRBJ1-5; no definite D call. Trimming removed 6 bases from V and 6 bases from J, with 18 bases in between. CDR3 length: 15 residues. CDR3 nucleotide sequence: TGTGCCAGCAGCTCTAACAGAGGGAGTGCTCAGCCCCAGCATTTT. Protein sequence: CASSSNRGSAQPQHF.

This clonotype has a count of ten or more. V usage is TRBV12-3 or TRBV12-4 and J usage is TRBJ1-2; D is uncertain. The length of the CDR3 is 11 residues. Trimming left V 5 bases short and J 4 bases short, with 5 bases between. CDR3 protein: CASSKGYGYTF. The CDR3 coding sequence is TGTGCCAGCAGTAAGGGCTATGGCTACACCTTC.

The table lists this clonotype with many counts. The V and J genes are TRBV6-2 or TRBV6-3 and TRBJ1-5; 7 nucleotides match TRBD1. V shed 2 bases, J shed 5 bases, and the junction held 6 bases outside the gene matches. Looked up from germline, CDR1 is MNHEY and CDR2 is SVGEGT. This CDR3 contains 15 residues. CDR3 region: CASSYEGTVDQPQHF. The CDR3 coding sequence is TGTGCCAGCAGTTACGAAGGGACAGTGGATCAGCCCCAGCATTTT.

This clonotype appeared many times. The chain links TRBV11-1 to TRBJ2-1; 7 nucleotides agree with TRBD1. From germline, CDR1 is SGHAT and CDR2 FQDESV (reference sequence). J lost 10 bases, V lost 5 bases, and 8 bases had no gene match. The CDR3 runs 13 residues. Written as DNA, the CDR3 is TGTGCCAGCAGCCAAGTACCGGGACAGGAGCAGTTCTTC. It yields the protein CASSQVPGQEQFF.

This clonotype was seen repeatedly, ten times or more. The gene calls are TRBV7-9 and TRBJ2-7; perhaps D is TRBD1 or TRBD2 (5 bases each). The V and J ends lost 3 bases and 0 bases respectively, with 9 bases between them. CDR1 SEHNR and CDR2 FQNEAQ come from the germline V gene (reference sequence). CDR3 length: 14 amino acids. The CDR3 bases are TGTGCCAGCAGCTTGCCCGGGGCCTCCTACGAGCAGTACGTC. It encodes CASSLPGASYEQYV.

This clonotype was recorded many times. DNA of the CDR3: TGCGCCAGCAGCTTGGAATGGCTAGCGGAAGAGACCCAGTACTTC. It is translated as CASSLEWLAEETQYF. The chain couples TRBV5-1 to TRBJ2-5; 7 nucleotides agree with TRBD2. Germline lookup yields CDR1 SGHRS and CDR2 YFSETQ. The junction had 5 bases not matched to a gene; V was cut back by 0 bases and J by 3 bases. The CDR3 runs 15 residues.

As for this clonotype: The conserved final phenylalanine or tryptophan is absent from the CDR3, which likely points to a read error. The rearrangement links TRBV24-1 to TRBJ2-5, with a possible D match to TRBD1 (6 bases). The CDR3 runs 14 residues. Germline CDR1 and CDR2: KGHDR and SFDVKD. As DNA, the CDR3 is TGTGCCACCAGCGATTCCGTCAGGGGAGAGACCCAGTACTCC. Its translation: CATSDSVRGETQYS.

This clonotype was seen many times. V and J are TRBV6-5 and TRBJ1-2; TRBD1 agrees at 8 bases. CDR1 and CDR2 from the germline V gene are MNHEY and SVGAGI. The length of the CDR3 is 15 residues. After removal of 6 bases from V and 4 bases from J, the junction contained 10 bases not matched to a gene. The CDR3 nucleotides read TGTGCCAGCAGAGCCCCCGGGACAGGCCTCTATGGCTACACCTTC. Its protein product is CASRAPGTGLYGYTF.

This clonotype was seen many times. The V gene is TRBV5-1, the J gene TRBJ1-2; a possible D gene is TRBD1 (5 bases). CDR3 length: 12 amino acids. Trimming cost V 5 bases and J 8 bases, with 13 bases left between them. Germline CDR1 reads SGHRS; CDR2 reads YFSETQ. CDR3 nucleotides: TGCGCCAGCAGATTCGAGCAGGGAGGCTACACCTTC. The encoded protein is CASRFEQGGYTF.

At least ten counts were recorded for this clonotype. The chain's CDR3 is CASSNLAGSPLHF. The CDR3, as DNA: TGTGCCAGCAGTAATCTCGCGGGGTCACCCCTCCACTTT. This chain joins TRBV12-3 or TRBV12-4 and TRBJ1-6; no definite D call. With 5 bases removed from V and 10 bases from J, the gap between germline ends came to 12 bases. The CDR3 is made up of 13 amino acids.

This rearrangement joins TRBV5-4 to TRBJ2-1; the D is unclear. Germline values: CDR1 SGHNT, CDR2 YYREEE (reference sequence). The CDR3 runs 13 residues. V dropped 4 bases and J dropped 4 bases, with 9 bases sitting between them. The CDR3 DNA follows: TGTGCCAGCAGCCAGGACGTATACAATGAGCAGTTCTTC. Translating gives CASSQDVYNEQFF.

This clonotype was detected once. The CDR3 sequence: CAMGFGVLCEQYV. DNA for the CDR3: TGTGCCATGGGCTTTGGGGTCCTCTGCGAGCAGTACGTC. The rearrangement links TRBV4-2 to TRBJ2-7; the D is unclear. The V and J ends lost 10 bases and 6 bases respectively, with 19 bases between them. From germline, CDR1 is LGHNA and CDR2 YNFKEQ. CDR3 length equals 13 residues.

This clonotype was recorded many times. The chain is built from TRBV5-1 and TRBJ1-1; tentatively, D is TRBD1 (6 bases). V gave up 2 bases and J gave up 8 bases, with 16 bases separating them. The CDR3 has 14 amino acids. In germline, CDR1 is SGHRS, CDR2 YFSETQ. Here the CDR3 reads CASSLSGQPREAFF. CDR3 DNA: TGCGCCAGCAGCTTAAGTGGACAGCCCCGGGAAGCTTTCTTT.

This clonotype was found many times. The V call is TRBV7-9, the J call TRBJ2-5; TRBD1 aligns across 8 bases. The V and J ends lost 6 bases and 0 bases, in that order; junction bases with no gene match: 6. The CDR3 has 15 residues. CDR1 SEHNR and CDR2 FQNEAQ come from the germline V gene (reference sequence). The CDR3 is CASSRQGTYQETQYF. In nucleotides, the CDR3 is TGTGCCAGCAGTCGACAGGGGACCTACCAAGAGACCCAGTACTTC.

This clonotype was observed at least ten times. The CDR3 nucleotides are TGTGCCAGCAGCTCACCCGGGGTCCAGTCTGGGGCCAACGTCCTGACTTTC. Its protein is CASSSPGVQSGANVLTF. The chain carries TRBV5-6 and TRBJ2-6; weak D call: TRBD2 (5 bases). This CDR3 region has 17 residues. V was clipped by 3 bases and J by 1 base, with 14 bases between them. Germline CDR1 and CDR2: SGHDT and YYEEEE.

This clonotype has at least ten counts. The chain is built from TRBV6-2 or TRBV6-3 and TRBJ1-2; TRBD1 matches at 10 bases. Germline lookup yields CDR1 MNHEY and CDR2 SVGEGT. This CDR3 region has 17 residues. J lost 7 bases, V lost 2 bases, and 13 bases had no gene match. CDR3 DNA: TGTGCCAGCAGTTACCTTCTACCGGGACAGGGGTCTTTTGGCTACACCTTC. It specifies CASSYLLPGQGSFGYTF.

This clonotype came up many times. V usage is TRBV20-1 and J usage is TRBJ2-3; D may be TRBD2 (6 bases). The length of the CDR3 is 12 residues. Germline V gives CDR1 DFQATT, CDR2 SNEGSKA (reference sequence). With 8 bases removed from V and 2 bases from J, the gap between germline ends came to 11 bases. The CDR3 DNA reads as TGCAGTCAGGAGGGAGCCACAGATACGCAGTATTTT. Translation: CSQEGATDTQYF.

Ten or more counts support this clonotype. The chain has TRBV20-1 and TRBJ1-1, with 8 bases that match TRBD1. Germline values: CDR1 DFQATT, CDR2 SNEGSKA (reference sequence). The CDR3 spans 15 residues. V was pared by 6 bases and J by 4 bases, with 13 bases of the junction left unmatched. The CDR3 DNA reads TGCAGTGCGCAGACCCCAGGGGGCGCCGGCACTGAAGCTTTCTTT. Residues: CSAQTPGGAGTEAFF.

CDR3 in DNA: TGCAGCGTTGATTTGGCCGATTGGGATGGCTACACCTTC. This encodes CSVDLADWDGYTF. This chain joins TRBV29-1 and TRBJ1-2, with D unresolved. V was trimmed by 3 bases and J by 6 bases, leaving 14 bases between them. There are 13 residues in the CDR3. The germline CDR1 and CDR2 sequences are SQVTM and ANQGSEA.

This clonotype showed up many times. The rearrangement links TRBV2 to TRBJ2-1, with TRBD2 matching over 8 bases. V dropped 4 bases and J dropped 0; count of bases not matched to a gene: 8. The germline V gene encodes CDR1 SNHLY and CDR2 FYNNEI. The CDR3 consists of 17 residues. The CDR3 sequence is CASSVAGLWGSYNEQFF. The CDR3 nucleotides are TGTGCCAGCAGTGTAGCGGGGCTGTGGGGCTCCTACAATGAGCAGTTCTTC.

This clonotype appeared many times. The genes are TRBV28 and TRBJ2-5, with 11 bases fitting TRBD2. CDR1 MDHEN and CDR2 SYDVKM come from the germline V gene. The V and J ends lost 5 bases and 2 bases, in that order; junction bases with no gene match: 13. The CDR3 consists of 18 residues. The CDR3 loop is CASSPGLAGGPVQETQYF. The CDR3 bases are TGTGCCAGCAGTCCCGGGTTAGCGGGGGGGCCTGTTCAAGAGACCCAGTACTTC.

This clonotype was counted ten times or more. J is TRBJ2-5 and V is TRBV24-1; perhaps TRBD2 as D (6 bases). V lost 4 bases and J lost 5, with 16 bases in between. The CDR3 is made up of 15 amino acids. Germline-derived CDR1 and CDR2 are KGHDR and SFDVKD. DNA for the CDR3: TGTGCCACCAGTGAACAACGGGGAGGCGAGGAGACCCAGTACTTC. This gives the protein CATSEQRGGEETQYF.

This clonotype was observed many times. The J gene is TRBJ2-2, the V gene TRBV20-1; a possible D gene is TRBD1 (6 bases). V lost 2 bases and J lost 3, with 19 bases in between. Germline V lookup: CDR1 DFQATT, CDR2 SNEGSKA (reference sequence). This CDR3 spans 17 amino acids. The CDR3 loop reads CSARPWTVPADTGELFF. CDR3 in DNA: TGCAGTGCTAGACCCTGGACAGTCCCAGCGGACACCGGGGAGCTGTTTTTT.

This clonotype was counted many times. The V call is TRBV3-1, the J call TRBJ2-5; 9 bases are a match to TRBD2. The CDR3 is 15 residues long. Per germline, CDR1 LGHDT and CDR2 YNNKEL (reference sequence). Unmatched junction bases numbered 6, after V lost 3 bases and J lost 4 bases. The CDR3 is CASSHLAGGRETQYF. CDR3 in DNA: TGTGCCAGCAGCCACCTCGCGGGGGGGCGAGAGACCCAGTACTTC.

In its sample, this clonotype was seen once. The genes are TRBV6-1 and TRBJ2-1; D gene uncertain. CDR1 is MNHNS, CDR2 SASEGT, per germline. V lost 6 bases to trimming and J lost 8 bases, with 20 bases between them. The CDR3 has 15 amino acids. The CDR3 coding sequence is TGTGCCAGCAGCGATAATACCGGGCCGTGGGATGAGCAGTTCTTC. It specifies CASSDNTGPWDEQFF.